The clone carrying this T cell receptor beta chain qualifies as medium-sized. As yet, its antigen is unknown. This entry belongs to a study of liver allograft versus peripheral blood T cells. Study in general: The authors compared T cell receptor repertoires in transplanted livers with those in the peripheral blood of recipients. Overall study findings and caveats: Reportedly, liver allograft T cell receptor repertoires differed from peripheral blood ones.

Germline V gene data show CDR1 as KGHSH and CDR2 as LQKENI. Trimming stripped 3 bases from V and 2 bases from J, with 10 bases between. The CDR3 runs 14 residues. TCRdb re-called the reads through MiXCR, storing one row per CDR3 protein. The repertoire holds 7,500 to 8,500 distinct CDR3 sequences, with around a sixth as singletons. The chain has TRBV18 and TRBJ1-2; D ambiguous. The sequence derives from a human patient who had a liver transplant. Some T cells here may be from the graft donor. Here the CDR3 reads CASSPPGANYGYTF. The CDR3 DNA is TGTGCCAGCTCACCGCCGGGAGCCAACTATGGCTACACCTTC. The entire variable domain, with the rest obtained from reference TRBV18 and TRBJ1-2, is as follows: NAGVMQNPRHLVRRRGQEARLRCSPMKGHSHVYWYRQLPEEGLKFMVYLQKENIIDESGMPKERFSAEFPKEGPSILRIQQVVRGDSAAYFCASSPPGANYGYTFGSGTRLTVV.